These T cell receptor beta chains were read from a single sample in a study of blood T cell repertoires in COVID-19. Profiled with immunoSEQ multiplex PCR; TCRdb holds only in-frame clones, not every one. Among tens of thousands of clones listed, about 70% were seen once. Sequencing was carried out using peripheral blood. Every receptor here comes from a man aged 70 or older with active or convalescent COVID-19. Each CDR3 is given with its conserved first and last residue. Fields, in order: CDR3 protein, CDR3 DNA, clone size, V gene, J gene, D gene. D genes are given only for firm matches. Clone size is stated in some rows and not others, as once, few, many or a class when expanded.

CASSVLGTSTDTQYF	TGTGCCAGCAGTGTTCTGGGGACTAGCACAGATACGCAGTATTTT	NA	TRBV2	TRBJ2-3	NA
CSVPRRQEVPYYGYTF	TGCAGCGTGCCCCGACGGCAGGAGGTCCCTTACTATGGCTACACCTTC	NA	TRBV29-1	TRBJ1-2	NA
CASSPLRTSNSNQPQHF	TGTGCCAGTTCCCCCCTCAGGACTAGTAATAGCAATCAGCCCCAGCATTTT	few	TRBV19	TRBJ1-5	NA
CASRAQGASGQPQHF	TGTGCCAGCAGAGCACAGGGGGCTTCCGGACAGCCCCAGCATTTT	NA	TRBV2	TRBJ1-5	TRBD1
CASRGETYEQYF	TGTGCCAGCAGAGGGGAAACCTACGAGCAGTACTTC	NA	TRBV2	TRBJ2-7	NA
CATSRTGVNTEAFF	TGTGCCACCAGCAGAACAGGGGTGAACACTGAAGCTTTCTTT	NA	TRBV15	TRBJ1-1	TRBD1
CASRTGTGDFGNSPLHF	TGTGCCAGCAGAACCGGGACAGGGGATTTCGGCAATTCACCCCTCCACTTT	NA	TRBV11-3	TRBJ1-6	TRBD1
CASSFGRYTEAFF	TGTGCCAGCTCCTTTGGGCGCTACACTGAAGCTTTCTTT	NA	TRBV6-5	TRBJ1-1	NA
CASSPTSGADNEQFF	TGTGCCAGCAGCCCTACTAGCGGGGCCGACAATGAGCAGTTCTTC	NA	TRBV9	TRBJ2-1	TRBD2
CASSSLLGGTIYF	TGTGCCAGCAGCTCCCTTTTAGGGGGAACCATATATTTT	NA	TRBV5-6	TRBJ1-3	NA
CASSLAGTDTEAFF	TGCGCCAGCAGCTTGGCCGGGACAGACACTGAAGCTTTCTTT	NA	TRBV5-1	TRBJ1-1	TRBD1
CASRRVGNTEAFF	TGTGCCAGCAGGAGGGTCGGGAACACTGAAGCTTTCTTT	NA	TRBV7-3	TRBJ1-1	NA
CASSQVLGRGQGANVLTF	TGCGCCAGCAGCCAAGTCTTGGGCAGGGGGCAAGGGGCCAACGTCCTGACTTTC	NA	TRBV4-1	TRBJ2-6	TRBD1
CASSLGYDTQYF	TGTGCCAGCAGCTTAGGCTATGATACGCAGTATTTT	NA	TRBV11-2	TRBJ2-3	NA
CASSLGGAANSAGELFF	TGTGCCAGCAGCTTGGGGGGCGCCGCTAATTCGGCCGGGGAGCTGTTTTTT	few	TRBV5-6	TRBJ2-2	NA
CASGDSGGPETQYF	TGTGCTAGTGGTGACTCGGGGGGACCGGAGACCCAGTACTTC	NA	TRBV12-5	TRBJ2-5	TRBD2
CASSYLAGAGTDTQYF	TGTGCCAGCAGTTACTTAGCGGGGGCCGGCACAGATACGCAGTATTTT	NA	TRBV6-5	TRBJ2-3	TRBD2
CASSPRGQGSETQYF	TGTGCCAGCAGCCCCAGGGGACAGGGTAGCGAGACCCAGTACTTC	NA	TRBV11-3	TRBJ2-5	TRBD1
CASSPRLTNGNTIYF	TGTGCCAGCAGTCCCCGTTTGACTAATGGAAACACCATATATTTT	NA	TRBV2	TRBJ1-3	NA
CASSLVGRVLHGYTF	TGTGCCAGCAGCTTAGTTGGCAGGGTACTCCATGGCTACACCTTC	NA	TRBV7-9	TRBJ1-2	NA
CASSPSRDRVQFF	TGTGCCAGCAGCCCGTCCCGGGACAGGGTCCAGTTCTTC	NA	TRBV7-2	TRBJ2-1	TRBD1
CASILTSGVETQYF	TGTGCCAGCATTCTGACTAGCGGGGTTGAGACCCAGTACTTC	NA	TRBV6-5	TRBJ2-5	TRBD2
CASSPPDRGPVTF	TGTGCCAGCAGTCCCCCGGACAGGGGCCCGGTCACCTTC	NA	TRBV6-6	TRBJ1-2	TRBD1
CASKGGDETQYF	TGCGCCAGCAAAGGAGGGGACGAGACCCAGTACTTC	NA	TRBV5-1	TRBJ2-5	NA
CASSYSGTGELFF	TGTGCCAGCAGTTATTCCGGCACCGGGGAGCTGTTTTTT	NA	TRBV6-6	TRBJ2-2	NA
CASSLTGKGQPQHF	TGTGCCAGCAGTTTAACAGGGAAGGGGCAGCCCCAGCATTTT	once	TRBV28	TRBJ1-5	NA
CASSSLSRVLNIQYF	TGTGCCAGCAGTTCCTTGAGCAGGGTATTAAACATTCAGTACTTC	NA	TRBV28	TRBJ2-4	NA
CASSYISGGNEQFF	TGTGCCAGCAGTTACATCTCCGGGGGAAATGAGCAGTTCTTC	NA	TRBV2	TRBJ2-1	NA
CAWSLKDTDEAFF	TGTGCCTGGAGTCTTAAGGACACGGACGAAGCTTTCTTT	NA	TRBV30	TRBJ1-1	NA
CSVGATGEIEKLFF	TGCAGCGTAGGAGCGACAGGCGAGATTGAAAAACTGTTTTTT	NA	TRBV29-1	TRBJ1-4	NA
CAIRRRESTGELFF	TGTGCCATCAGGAGGAGGGAATCCACCGGGGAGCTGTTTTTT	NA	TRBV10-3	TRBJ2-2	NA
CATSVSGLDTQYF	TGTGCCACCAGTGTGAGTGGACTAGATACGCAGTATTTT	NA	TRBV24-1	TRBJ2-3	NA
CSVSHGGTDTQYF	TGCAGCGTTTCCCACGGGGGCACAGATACGCAGTATTTT	NA	TRBV29-1	TRBJ2-3	NA
CASSFGGRWGSPLHF	TGTGCCAGCAGCTTTGGGGGCCGTTGGGGTTCACCCCTCCACTTT	NA	TRBV7-9	TRBJ1-6	NA
CASTSLIQANVLTF	TGTGCCAGTACGTCTCTCATACAGGCCAACGTCCTGACTTTC	NA	TRBV19	TRBJ2-6	NA
CASSLYGGTEAFF	TGTGCCAGCAGCTTGTACGGTGGCACTGAAGCTTTCTTT	NA	TRBV5-4	TRBJ1-1	NA
CASSEAGLAGGRGEQFF	TGTGCCAGCAGTGAAGCGGGACTAGCGGGGGGGCGCGGTGAGCAGTTCTTC	NA	TRBV2	TRBJ2-1	TRBD2
CASSRTGGTNTIYF	TGTGCCAGCAGCCGGACAGGGGGGACGAACACCATATATTTT	NA	TRBV5-4	TRBJ1-3	TRBD1
CASSQDSRGQGSCTGELFF	TGCGCCAGCAGCCAAGATAGTAGGGGACAGGGTAGTTGTACCGGGGAGCTGTTTTTT	NA	TRBV4-1	TRBJ2-2	TRBD1
CASSPRTGGIGNTIYF	TGTGCCAGCAGCCCACGGACAGGGGGCATAGGAAACACCATATATTTT	NA	TRBV14	TRBJ1-3	TRBD1
CATSDPRGTSGVNNEQFF	TGTGCCACCAGTGATCCGAGGGGGACTAGCGGGGTAAACAATGAGCAGTTCTTC	NA	TRBV24-1	TRBJ2-1	TRBD2
CASSTRQNLNQPQHF	TGTGCCAGCAGTACCCGCCAAAATCTAAATCAGCCCCAGCATTTT	few	TRBV28	TRBJ1-5	NA
CASSPGTHSSNQPQHF	TGTGCCAGCAGCCCCGGGACTCATTCTAGCAATCAGCCCCAGCATTTT	NA	TRBV7-9	TRBJ1-5	NA
CSVEGQMNTEAFF	TGCAGCGTTGAGGGACAGATGAACACTGAAGCTTTCTTT	NA	TRBV29-1	TRBJ1-1	TRBD1
CASRGTENTEAFF	TGCGCCAGCCGTGGGACAGAAAACACTGAAGCTTTCTTT	few	TRBV5-1	TRBJ1-1	TRBD1
CASSLGRLSSYEQYF	TGTGCCAGCAGCTTAGGCAGGCTTAGCTCCTACGAGCAGTACTTC	NA	TRBV11-2	TRBJ2-7	NA
CASSKRGRETQYF	TGTGCCAGCAGTAAAAGAGGGAGAGAGACCCAGTACTTC	NA	TRBV6-5	TRBJ2-5	NA
CASSLDSYEQYF	TGTGCCAGCAGTCTGGACAGTTACGAGCAGTACTTC	NA	TRBV27	TRBJ2-7	NA
CASSPRTSRETQYF	TGTGCCAGCAGTCCGAGGACTAGCCGGGAGACCCAGTACTTC	NA	TRBV6-6	TRBJ2-5	TRBD2